There are a few counts of the clone carrying this T cell receptor (beta chain). Its target is unknown. This sample is part of a study of identical twins. Trimming cost V 6 bases and J 5 bases; bases outside gene matches: 12. CDR1 and CDR2 from the germline V gene are MNHNS and SASEGT. There are 16 residues in the CDR3. TCRdb recomputed calls from the 5' RACE reads with MiXCR, one row per CDR3 protein. This sample has approximately 620,000 distinct CDR3 sequences; 8.6% occur once, and the top ten carry approximately 0.94%. Study-wide results and caveats: Not following the same donors, the study drew its conclusions from cross-sectional statistical analysis.

A further study also used this sample, focusing on yellow fever vaccine responses in identical twins.

This clonotype was sampled from a woman aged 18-35 years in good health. The genes are TRBV6-1 and TRBJ2-1, with TRBD2 matching over 8 bases. The specimen sequenced was PBMCs. The CDR3 DNA follows: TGTGCCAGCAGCTTCCGAAAGCGGGGGACTCACAATGAGCAGTTCTTC. It is translated as CASSFRKRGTHNEQFF.